Included here is one TCR beta chain sequence, with context. This entry is derived from a study of blood T cell repertoires in COVID-19. Study overall: Some COVID-19 samples were acute and others convalescent; all came from the United States, Italy and Spain. The cDNA or gDNA used as material had been derived from T cells, B-cell-depleted T cells, or PBMCs.

The germline V gene encodes CDR1 LGHDT and CDR2 YNNKEL (reference sequence). Trimming pared 1 base from V and 8 bases from J, leaving 11 bases between. The CDR3 length is 13 residues. Original methodology: Scientists estimated how many nucleated cells there were by amplifying reference gene primers. Sequencing was performed with immunoSEQ multiplex PCR; in TCRdb, only in-frame clones are kept and a portion is missing. V and J calls and clone size come straight from that table; D and trimming were deduced from the DNA. There are a few hundred thousand clones in the sample; roughly 84% occur only once, and approximately 1.5% lies in the top ten.

The V call is TRBV3-1 (or the pseudogene TRBV3-2), the J call TRBJ1-1; D uncertain. Sequencing was done on a sample of peripheral blood. The TCR sequence derives from a woman aged 40 to 50 who had recovered from COVID-19. CDR3 region: CASSQGDTAEAFF. The CDR3 DNA reads as TGTGCCAGCAGCCAAGGTGATACAGCCGAAGCTTTCTTT.